This T cell receptor (beta chain) came from a study of T cells in Graves' hyperthyroidism and ophthalmopathy. Findings and limits, study-wide: Ophthalmopathy and stable hyperthyroidism were told apart by a 13 V-J model.

TCR beta CDR3 regions were amplified from RNA. An initial round of RT-PCR targeting the TCR CDR3 relied on the HTBI primer set. Each CDR3 protein is one row after TCRdb ran MiXCR on the multiplex PCR reads. This table holds a few hundred thousand distinct CDR3 sequences, less than 20% found once. Hyperthyroidism was newly diagnosed in patients aged 18 to 65 (duration under 2 months). V shed 8 bases and J 7 bases; nucleotides not matched to a gene: 14. The CDR3 has 15 residues. Germline V CDR1 and CDR2: MNHNS, SASEGT. This clonotype occurred many times. Its specificity is unknown. The rearrangement uses TRBV6-1 and TRBJ2-3; 8 positions agree with TRBD2. This clonotype was obtained from a woman aged 18-29 years with Graves' hyperthyroidism. Sequenced: blood. The CDR3 is CASGPPGGPQHTQYF. The DNA for the CDR3 is TGTGCCAGCGGACCCCCGGGGGGGCCCCAACATACGCAGTATTTT.